The TCR beta chain under discussion was sequenced for a study of T cells expressing NK-cell markers. Whole-study results and caveats: About 1.0-7.5% of CD8+ T cells in about 6 donors belonged to dominant NKG2C+ clonotypes.

cDNA encoding TCR beta was synthesized via 5'RACE template switching incorporating UMIs. From its re-call of the 5' RACE reads, TCRdb lists each CDR3 protein once, without DNA. This sample lists some 500,000 distinct CDR3 sequences; its ten largest clones have 1.4%. Germline assignment: CDR1 SEHNR and CDR2 FQNEAQ (reference sequence). The CDR3 runs 19 residues. Note on this clonotype: Its antigen is not identified.

Sequences were obtained from blood T cells: a sorted CD56 or NKG2C T cell subset, CD4+ or CD8+ T cells, or bulk PBMC T cells (not recorded which). The receptor was derived from a woman aged 50 to 60 in good health. The chain is built from TRBV7-9 and TRBJ2-3; the TCRdb D gene call, TRBD1, has no DNA to confirm it. CDR3 loop: CASSLKQGARISSTDTQYF.